Presented here are 11 T cell receptor beta chains from one specimen sequenced in a study of post-analysis software for immune sequencing data. Unique-molecular-identifier-tagged TCR beta cDNA libraries were used. TCRdb fed the PCR reads into MiXCR, producing one record per CDR3 protein. This sample has over 700,000 distinct CDR3 sequences, with just under 30% found just once. These receptors' antigens are unknown. Study-level points and caveats: Comparison of patients with controls showed 4 to 6 TRBV segments more frequent in patients, TRBV5-6, TRBV5-1 and TRBV20-1 among them.

Sequenced: blood. The receptors here all came from a girl under 18 with multiple sclerosis.

This chain connects TRBV5-1 to TRBJ2-4, with TRBD2 as a possible D gene (5 bases). The J call is doubtful: the DNA matches TRBJ2-5 better. The CDR3 covers 14 residues. The V gene's germline CDR1 is SGHRS and CDR2 YFSETQ. The CDR3 loop reads CASSLEARLRTQYF. CDR3 nucleotide sequence: TGCGCCAGCAGCCTGGAGGCCCGTTTGCGGACCCAGTACTTC.

V gene TRBV5-5 combines with J gene TRBJ1-2; the match to TRBD1 covers 10 bases. Per germline, CDR1 SGHKS and CDR2 YYEKEE (reference sequence). The CDR3 spans 16 residues. J was trimmed by 6 bases and V by 3 bases; bases with no gene match: 11. The chain's CDR3 is CASSSPTRDRGHGYTF. The CDR3 region has the DNA TGTGCCAGCAGCTCCCCAACCAGAGACAGGGGGCATGGCTACACCTTC.

The CDR3 sequence is CASSPSHSSGSTDTQYF. CDR3 sequence (DNA): TGTGCCAGCTCACCTAGCCATTCTAGCGGAAGCACAGATACGCAGTATTTT. The chain has TRBV18 and TRBJ2-3, with 7 bases aligning to TRBD2. CDR3 length: 17 amino acids. V lost 3 bases to trimming and J lost 0 bases; unmatched junction nucleotides: 9. Germline-derived CDR1 and CDR2 are KGHSH and LQKENI.

The chain employs TRBV5-1 and TRBJ2-3; tentatively, D is TRBD1 (5 bases). V lost 4 bases to trimming and J lost 2 bases, with 14 bases between them. The CDR3 is made up of 15 amino acids. CDR1 SGHRS and CDR2 YFSETQ come from the germline V gene. CDR3 nucleotide sequence: TGCGCCAGCAGCCCCCTGGGGCTTCACACAGATACGCAGTATTTT. The encoded protein is CASSPLGLHTDTQYF.

This clonotype showed up many times. This sequence joins TRBV4-3 and TRBJ2-1, with D maybe TRBD1 (6 bases). The CDR3 has 14 residues. Germline V CDR1 and CDR2: LGHNA, YSLEER. V lost 0 bases and J lost 8, with 11 bases in between. CDR3 DNA sequence: TGCGCCAGCAGCCAAGATAGGACAGACGATGAGCAGTTCTTC. Amino acids: CASSQDRTDDEQFF.

This chain joins TRBV5-6 and TRBJ2-4; 15 bases match TRBD2. With V trimmed by 4 bases and J by 6 bases, 5 bases remained unmatched. This CDR3 has 16 amino acids. Looked up from germline, CDR1 is SGHDT and CDR2 is YYEEEE. The CDR3, as DNA: TGTGCCAGCAGCGGAGGACTAGCGGGAGGGGGAAACATTCAGTACTTC. As protein: CASSGGLAGGGNIQYF.

The chain is built from TRBV14 and TRBJ1-1, with D possibly TRBD1 on 6 matching bases. The CDR3 loop spans 15 amino acids. V dropped 1 base and J dropped 0 bases, with 9 bases sitting between them. The germline V gene encodes CDR1 SGHDN and CDR2 FVKESK. CDR3 loop: CASSQVRGMNTEAFF. In DNA form, the CDR3 reads TGTGCCAGCAGCCAAGTCAGGGGAATGAACACTGAAGCTTTCTTT. The whole variable domain, filled in from reference TRBV14 and TRBJ1-1, reads EAGVTQFPSHSVIEKGQTVTLRCDPISGHDNLYWYRRVMGKEIKFLLHFVKESKQDESGMPNNRFLAERTGGTYSTLKVQPAELEDSGVYFCASSQVRGMNTEAFFGQGTRLTVV.

The chain links TRBV7-2 to TRBJ2-3; D not resolved. Germline assignment: CDR1 SGHTA and CDR2 FQGNSA. The CDR3 sequence is 14 residues long. V was trimmed by 1 base and J by 2 bases, leaving 7 bases between them. The CDR3 protein is CASSLVGFTDTQYF. Written as DNA, the CDR3 is TGTGCCAGCAGCTTAGTTGGGTTCACAGATACGCAGTATTTT. The complete variable domain, with remaining parts taken from reference TRBV7-2 and TRBJ2-3, reads GAGVSQSPSNKVTEKGKDVELRCDPISGHTALYWYRQSLGQGLEFLIYFQGNSAPDKSGLPSDRFSAERTGGSVSTLTIQRTQQEDSAVYLCASSLVGFTDTQYFGPGTRLTVL.

In DNA, the CDR3 is TGCAGTGCTCGAAAAGACAGGTTTAACAATCAGCCCCAGCATTTT. It encodes CSARKDRFNNQPQHF. The chain is built from TRBV20-1 and TRBJ1-5; TRBD1 is a possible D gene (6 bases). With 5 bases removed from V and 3 bases from J, the gap between germline ends came to 17 bases. Germline V lookup: CDR1 DFQATT, CDR2 SNEGSKA (reference sequence). The CDR3 consists of 15 residues.

The V call is TRBV27, the J call TRBJ2-1; 11 nucleotides line up with TRBD2. There are 19 residues in the CDR3. Germline V gene data show CDR1 as MNHEY and CDR2 as SMNVEV (reference sequence). The junction had 14 bases not matched to a gene; V was cut back by 7 bases and J by 0 bases. CDR3 region: CASTTWGLADSYSYNEQFF. CDR3 nucleotides: TGTGCCAGCACCACCTGGGGACTAGCGGACTCATACTCCTACAATGAGCAGTTCTTC.

The rearrangement links TRBV7-8 to TRBJ2-1; TRBD2 matches at 8 bases. V was clipped by 8 bases and J by 8 bases; unmatched bases: 11. The CDR3 consists of 14 residues. Germline-derived CDR1 and CDR2 are SGHVS and FQNEAQ. CDR3 DNA: TGTGCCAGCCAGCGGGAGCACCGGCCGGATGAGCAGTTCTTC. This gives the protein CASQREHRPDEQFF.